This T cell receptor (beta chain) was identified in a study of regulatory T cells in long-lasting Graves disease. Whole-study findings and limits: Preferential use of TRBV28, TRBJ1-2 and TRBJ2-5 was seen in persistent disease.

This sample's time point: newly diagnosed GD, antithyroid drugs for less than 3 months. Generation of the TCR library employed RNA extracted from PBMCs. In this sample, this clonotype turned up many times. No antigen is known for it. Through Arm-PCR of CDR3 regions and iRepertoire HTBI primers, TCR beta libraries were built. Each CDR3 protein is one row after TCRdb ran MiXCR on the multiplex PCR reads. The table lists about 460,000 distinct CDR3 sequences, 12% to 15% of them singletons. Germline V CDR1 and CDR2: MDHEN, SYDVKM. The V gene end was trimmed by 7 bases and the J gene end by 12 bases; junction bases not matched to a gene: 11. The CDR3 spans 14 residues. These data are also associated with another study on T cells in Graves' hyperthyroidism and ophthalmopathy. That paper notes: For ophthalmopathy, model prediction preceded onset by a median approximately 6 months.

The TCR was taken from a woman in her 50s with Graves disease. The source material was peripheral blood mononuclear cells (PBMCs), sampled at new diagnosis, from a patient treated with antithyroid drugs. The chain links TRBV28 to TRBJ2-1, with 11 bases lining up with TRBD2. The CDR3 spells CASKEIAGGPRQFF. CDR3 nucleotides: TGTGCCAGCAAAGAAATAGCGGGAGGGCCTCGGCAGTTCTTC.